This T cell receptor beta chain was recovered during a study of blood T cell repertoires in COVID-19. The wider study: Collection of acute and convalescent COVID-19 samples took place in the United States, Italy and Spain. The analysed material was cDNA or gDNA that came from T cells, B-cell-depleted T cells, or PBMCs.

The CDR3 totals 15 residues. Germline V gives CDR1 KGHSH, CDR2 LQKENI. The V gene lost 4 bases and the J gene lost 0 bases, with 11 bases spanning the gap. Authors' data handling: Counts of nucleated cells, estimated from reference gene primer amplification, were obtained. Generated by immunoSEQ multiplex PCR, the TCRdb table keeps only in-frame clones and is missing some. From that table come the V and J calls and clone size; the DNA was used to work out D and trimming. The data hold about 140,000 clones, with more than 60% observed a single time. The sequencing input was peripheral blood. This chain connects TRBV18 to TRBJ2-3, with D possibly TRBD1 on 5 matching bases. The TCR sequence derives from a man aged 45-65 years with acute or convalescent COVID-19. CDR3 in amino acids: CASSQGQSSTDTQYF. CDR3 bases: TGTGCCAGCTCACAAGGACAATCTAGCACAGATACGCAGTATTTT. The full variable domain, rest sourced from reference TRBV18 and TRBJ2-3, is NAGVMQNPRHLVRRRGQEARLRCSPMKGHSHVYWYRQLPEEGLKFMVYLQKENIIDESGMPKERFSAEFPKEGPSILRIQQVVRGDSAAYFCASSQGQSSTDTQYFGPGTRLTVL.